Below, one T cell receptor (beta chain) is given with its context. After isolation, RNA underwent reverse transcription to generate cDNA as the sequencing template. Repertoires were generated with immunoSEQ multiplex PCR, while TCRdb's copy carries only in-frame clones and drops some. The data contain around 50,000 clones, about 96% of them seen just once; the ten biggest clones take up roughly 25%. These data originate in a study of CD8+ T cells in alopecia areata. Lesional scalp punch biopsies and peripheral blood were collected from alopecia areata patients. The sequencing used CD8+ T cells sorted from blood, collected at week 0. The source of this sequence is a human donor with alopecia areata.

CDR3 bases: TGTGCCAGCAGCTTAGCGTCCCTACGGGCAAGCCGCACAGATACGCAGTATTTT. This sequence encodes CASSLASLRASRTDTQYF. The chain carries TRBV7-2 and TRBJ2-3; D ambiguous. This CDR3 contains 18 residues. Germline V CDR1 and CDR2: SGHTA, FQGNSA. Trimming pared 0 bases from V and 1 base from J, leaving 17 bases between. The full variable domain, its missing parts supplied by reference TRBV7-2 and TRBJ2-3, is GAGVSQSPSNKVTEKGKDVELRCDPISGHTALYWYRQSLGQGLEFLIYFQGNSAPDKSGLPSDRFSAERTGGSVSTLTIQRTQQEDSAVYLCASSLASLRASRTDTQYFGPGTRLTVL.